The 9 T cell receptor beta chains in this list originate from one sample, sequenced in a study of cytomegalovirus exposure and HLA in healthy donors. Both 60 Vbeta primers and 13 Jbeta primers went into the PCR. Produced via immunoSEQ multiplex PCR; TCRdb's table is partial and in-frame only. Of approximately 200,000 clones in the sample, more than 65% were seen once. The specimen was PBMCs. The origin of the receptors is a woman younger than 45 in good health and CMV-seropositive.

This chain joins TRBV2 and TRBJ1-2, with a weak D call TRBD1 (6 bases). V lost 8 bases and J 4 bases, leaving 14 bases between the germline ends. CDR1 is SNHLY, CDR2 FYNNEI, per germline. The CDR3 extends over 13 amino acids. This CDR3 is CASGQFDRYGYTF. Here the CDR3 DNA reads TGTGCCAGCGGACAGTTCGATCGCTATGGCTACACCTTC.

The genes are TRBV19 and TRBJ2-7, with D perhaps TRBD2 (6 bases). The length of the CDR3 is 12 residues. Looked up from germline, CDR1 is LNHDA and CDR2 is SQIVND (reference sequence). Trimming stripped 5 bases from V and 4 bases from J, with 9 bases between. CDR3 nucleotide sequence: TGTGCCAGTAGTTTGGAGGGGTACGAGCAGTACTTC. Encoded protein: CASSLEGYEQYF. The full variable domain, in which reference TRBV19 and TRBJ2-7 provide the parts outside the CDR3, is DGGITQSPKYLFRKEGQNVTLSCEQNLNHDAMYWYRQDPGQGLRLIYYSQIVNDFQKGDIAEGYSVSREKKESFPLTVTSAQKNPTAFYLCASSLEGYEQYFGPGTRLTVT.

The rearrangement joins TRBV6-6 to TRBJ1-1; a possible D gene is TRBD1 (6 bases). The length of the CDR3 is 15 residues. V was trimmed by 6 bases and J by 5 bases, leaving 19 bases between them. Germline loops: CDR1 MNHNY, CDR2 SVGAGI (reference sequence). The CDR3 DNA is TGTGCCAGCAGCCCCCTAAACAGGGTTGAAACTGAAGCTTTCTTT. This codes for CASSPLNRVETEAFF.

The J gene is TRBJ1-1, the V gene TRBV7-6; D not certain. The length of the CDR3 is 12 residues. Germline V CDR1 and CDR2: SGHVS, FNYEAQ. Trimming cost V 1 base and J 10 bases, with 10 bases left between them. The CDR3 sequence is CASSLVAGRAFF. The DNA for the CDR3 is TGTGCCAGCAGCTTAGTGGCAGGTCGAGCTTTCTTT.

This clone has more than one count but fewer than ten. This sequence joins TRBV28 and TRBJ1-2, with unresolved D. Germline V lookup: CDR1 MDHEN, CDR2 SYDVKM. This CDR3 has 13 amino acids. Trimming left V 6 bases short and J 0 bases short, with 8 bases between. The CDR3 region is CASRLGANYGYTF. CDR3 sequence (DNA): TGTGCCAGCAGACTGGGAGCTAACTATGGCTACACCTTC.

The chain uses TRBV5-4 and TRBJ1-1, with TRBD1 identical over 7 bases. The ends lost 4 bases at V and 1 base at J; junction bases unmatched: 4. CDR1 SGHNT and CDR2 YYREEE come from the germline V gene (reference sequence). The CDR3 consists of 14 residues. CDR3 nucleotides: TGTGCCAGCAGCCCGACAGGGCCGAACACTGAAGCTTTCTTT. Translation: CASSPTGPNTEAFF.

The chain carries TRBV5-8 and TRBJ1-2, with 9 bases lining up with TRBD1. Germline V gene data show CDR1 as SGHTS and CDR2 as YDEGEE. The CDR3 extends over 15 amino acids. V gave up 2 bases and J gave up 2 bases; unmatched junction bases: 4. This CDR3 is CASSLGQGRNYGYTF. CDR3 DNA sequence: TGTGCCAGCAGCTTAGGACAGGGGCGCAACTATGGCTACACCTTC.

The chain couples TRBV18 to TRBJ1-1; D might be TRBD1 (6 bases). In germline, CDR1 is KGHSH, CDR2 LQKENI. This CDR3 is built from 16 residues. Trimming stripped 4 bases from V and 5 bases from J, with 20 bases between. The CDR3 DNA follows: TGTGCCAGCTCACGCCCTCCGACAGGCCGGGCTACTGAAGCTTTCTTT. Translating it yields CASSRPPTGRATEAFF.

This chain links TRBV9 with TRBJ1-3; D gene uncertain. The CDR3 contains 14 residues. Trimming cost V 0 bases and J 0 bases, with 4 bases left between them. Germline lookup yields CDR1 SGDLS and CDR2 YYNGEE. CDR3 sequence: CASSVDISGNTIYF. The CDR3 nucleotides are TGTGCCAGCAGCGTAGATATCTCTGGAAACACCATATATTTT. Based on the CDR3 plus reference TRBV9 and TRBJ1-3, the full variable domain is DSGVTQTPKHLITATGQRVTLRCSPRSGDLSVYWYQQSLDQGLQFLIQYYNGEERAKGNILERFSAQQFPDLHSELNLSSLELGDSALYFCASSVDISGNTIYFGEGSWLTVV.